These 20 T cell receptor beta chains originate from one sample sequenced in a study of T cell responses to AZD1222 COVID-19 vaccine (dated by TCRdb to the early 2020s). The time point label here, explained by the study, means: baseline before first vaccination. Library creation used the immunoSEQ multiplex PCR assay. TCRdb took this table from immuneACCESS and kept in-frame rearrangements with V and J called. Such tables lack part of the clones; where checked against another copy, unresolved V genes explain under half of the gap, and the rest is unexplained. In this sample the table shows roughly 150,000 clones, 80% to 95% of which occur a single time. The top ten constitute more than 3.5% of the sample. The sequencing used peripheral blood, collected on day 0 of AZD1222 vaccination. The receptors here all came from an adult in good health.

This chain uses TRBV15 with TRBJ1-5; D not resolved. The CDR3 has 14 residues. In germline, CDR1 is LNHNV, CDR2 YYDKDF (reference sequence). The V and J ends lost 5 bases and 1 base respectively, with 9 bases between them. CDR3 nucleotides: TGTGCCACCAGCCTGGTAGGAAGCAATCAGCCCCAGCATTTT. As protein: CATSLVGSNQPQHF. Filled out from reference TRBV15 and TRBJ1-5, the complete variable domain reads DAMVIQNPRYQVTQFGKPVTLSCSQTLNHNVMYWYQQKSSQAPKLLFHYYDKDFNNEADTPDNFQSRRPNTSFCFLDIRSPGLGDTAMYLCATSLVGSNQPQHFGDGTRLSIL.

This clone showed up many times. This rearrangement joins TRBV2 to TRBJ2-1; D is tentatively TRBD1 or TRBD2 (7 bases each). The V end was cut by 6 bases, the J end by 6 bases, with 18 bases between. The CDR3 runs to 15 residues. The germline gives CDR1 SNHLY, CDR2 FYNNEI. CDR3 sequence (DNA): TGTGCCAGCAGCCGACCCAGGGGGGGCTTCAATGAGCAGTTCTTC. Encoded protein: CASSRPRGGFNEQFF.

The V and J genes are TRBV7-2 and TRBJ2-1; 7 positions match TRBD1. The J segment lost 7 bases and the V segment lost 7 bases, leaving 10 bases of the junction unmatched. The germline V gene encodes CDR1 SGHTA and CDR2 FQGNSA. CDR3 size: 14 residues. CDR3 in DNA: TGTGCCAGCAACCTCCGGGACAGTCGTAATGAGCAGTTCTTC. Translation: CASNLRDSRNEQFF.

This chain connects TRBV27 to TRBJ2-7; TRBD1 or TRBD2 may be the D gene (5 bases each). CDR1 and CDR2 from the germline V gene are MNHEY and SMNVEV (reference sequence). The CDR3 contains 13 residues. V was cut by 5 bases and J by 6 bases, with 14 bases left in between. The CDR3 DNA sequence: TGTGCCAGCAGTACCCTAGGGACGGGCGAGCAGTACTTC. Translation gives CASSTLGTGEQYF.

The V gene is TRBV6-5, the J gene TRBJ1-1; D is unclear. Trimming shortened V by 1 base and J by 6 bases, and 9 bases separated the two germline ends. The germline V gene encodes CDR1 MNHEY and CDR2 SVGAGI. This CDR3 contains 13 residues. DNA for the CDR3: TGTGCCAGCAGTTACTATATTGGGGCTGAAGCTTTCTTT. Its translation: CASSYYIGAEAFF.

The chain joins TRBV5-1 to TRBJ1-2; a possible D gene is TRBD1 (5 bases). Germline values: CDR1 SGHRS, CDR2 YFSETQ. The CDR3 covers 13 residues. V dropped 1 base and J dropped 6 bases, with 10 bases sitting between them. The DNA of the CDR3 is TGCGCCAGCAGCTTGCTTGGCAGGGATGGCTACACCTTC. It codes for CASSLLGRDGYTF.

The V gene is TRBV11-2, the J gene TRBJ2-1; 12 nucleotides match TRBD2. The J segment lost 6 bases and the V segment lost 3 bases, leaving 12 bases of the junction unmatched. This CDR3 contains 18 residues. Looked up from germline, CDR1 is SGHAT and CDR2 is FQNNGV. Here the CDR3 reads CASSLRLRLAGGSNEQFF. CDR3 bases: TGTGCCAGCAGCTTGAGGCTTCGGCTAGCGGGAGGGAGCAATGAGCAGTTCTTC.

The chain recombines TRBV9 with TRBJ2-4; TRBD1 is a possible D gene (5 bases). CDR1 is SGDLS and CDR2 is YYNGEE in the germline V gene. CDR3 length: 16 residues. V was pared by 0 bases and J by 6 bases, with 16 bases between. The CDR3 loop is CASSVEVQGSRNIQYF. The CDR3 DNA reads as TGTGCCAGCAGCGTAGAGGTTCAGGGATCTAGAAACATTCAGTACTTC.

V usage is TRBV6-4 and J usage is TRBJ2-1; TRBD2 matches at 10 bases. The CDR3 has 19 amino acids. V lost 3 bases, J lost 0 bases, and 11 bases stayed unmatched. Germline loops: CDR1 MRHNA, CDR2 SNTAGT. The CDR3 is CASSEASGRGGSSYNEQFF. The CDR3 DNA reads TGTGCCAGCAGTGAGGCTAGCGGGAGAGGAGGGAGCTCCTACAATGAGCAGTTCTTC.

CDR3 residues: CASRAGGRAAADNTGELFF. The CDR3 DNA sequence: TGCGCCAGCAGGGCTGGGGGGCGGGCGGCCGCCGATAACACCGGGGAGCTGTTTTTT. The chain joins TRBV10-2 to TRBJ2-2; tentatively, D is TRBD1 or TRBD2 (6 bases each). CDR3 length: 19 amino acids. Trimming took 6 bases from V and 2 from J, leaving 25 bases between them. CDR1 and CDR2 from the germline V gene are WSHSY and SAAADI.

This chain uses TRBV5-4 with TRBJ2-2; D ambiguous. There are 13 residues in the CDR3. The germline V and J ends were trimmed by 0 bases and 6 bases, with 6 bases remaining between them. Germline V CDR1 and CDR2: SGHNT, YYREEE (reference sequence). CDR3 in amino acids: CASSLDPPGELFF. In DNA form, the CDR3 reads TGTGCCAGCAGCTTGGACCCTCCCGGGGAGCTGTTTTTT.

The V gene is TRBV12-3 or TRBV12-4, the J gene TRBJ2-7; 8 bases fit TRBD1. With V trimmed by 6 bases and J by 6 bases, 4 bases remained unmatched. This CDR3 has 12 amino acids. The CDR3 DNA sequence: TGTGCCAGCAGACATACAGGGGGCGAGCAGTACTTC. It translates to CASRHTGGEQYF.

This chain uses TRBV30 with TRBJ1-6; tentative D call: TRBD1 (6 bases). The germline V gene has CDR1 GTSNPN and CDR2 SVGIG (reference sequence). V lost 8 bases, J lost 13 bases, and 15 bases lay in between. CDR3 length equals 11 residues. CDR3 coding DNA: TGTGCCGGACAGACGAACGGGCCCCTCCACTTT. It specifies CAGQTNGPLHF.

The CDR3 region has the DNA TGTGCCAGCAGCTCGACTAGCAGCCACAATGAGCAGTTCTTC. This sequence encodes CASSSTSSHNEQFF. The J gene is TRBJ2-1, the V gene TRBV5-8, with 7 bases identical to TRBD2. With 3 bases clipped from V and 5 bases from J, the junction kept 5 bases outside the gene matches. CDR1 SGHTS and CDR2 YDEGEE come from the germline V gene. The CDR3 spans 14 residues. Combining the CDR3 with reference TRBV5-8 and TRBJ2-1 gives the whole variable domain EAGVTQSPTHLIKTRGQQATLRCSPISGHTSVYWYQQALGLGLQFLLWYDEGEERNRGNFPPRFSGRQFPNYSSELNVNALELEDSALYLCASSSTSSHNEQFFGPGTRLTVL.

The chain is built from TRBV5-8 and TRBJ1-5; D is perhaps TRBD1 (5 bases). V lost 4 bases and J lost 5, with 13 bases in between. The CDR3 consists of 14 residues. Germline loops: CDR1 SGHTS, CDR2 YDEGEE. The CDR3 DNA sequence: TGTGCCAGCAGCCGTGGACATTTGCATCAGCCCCAGCATTTT. It specifies CASSRGHLHQPQHF. The full variable domain, with the rest looked up from reference TRBV5-8 and TRBJ1-5, is EAGVTQSPTHLIKTRGQQATLRCSPISGHTSVYWYQQALGLGLQFLLWYDEGEERNRGNFPPRFSGRQFPNYSSELNVNALELEDSALYLCASSRGHLHQPQHFGDGTRLSIL.

This clone was picked up one time. This sequence joins TRBV18 and TRBJ2-2, with 9 bases lining up with TRBD1. The CDR3 contains 17 residues. Germline CDR1 is KGHSH and CDR2 is LQKENI. After removal of 3 bases from V and 6 bases from J, the junction contained 11 bases not matched to a gene. DNA of the CDR3: TGTGCCAGCTCACCGCTCCCAACGGGACAGGGCTCCGGGGAGCTGTTTTTT. It encodes CASSPLPTGQGSGELFF.

The chain employs TRBV3-1 (or the pseudogene TRBV3-2) and TRBJ1-3; D is undetermined. CDR3 length: 16 residues. V was clipped by 0 bases and J by 0 bases, with 9 bases between them. Germline CDR1 and CDR2: LGHDT and YNNKEL (reference sequence). The DNA for the CDR3 is TGTGCCAGCAGCCAAGACAGGCAGAGCTCTGGAAACACCATATATTTT. This encodes CASSQDRQSSGNTIYF.

This clone came up a few times. V gene TRBV18 combines with J gene TRBJ1-6; no reliable D call. The CDR3 is made up of 16 amino acids. The germline V and J ends were trimmed by 0 bases and 9 bases, with 15 bases remaining between them. Germline CDR1 and CDR2: KGHSH and LQKENI. The CDR3 loop is CASSPPHGGSGSPLHF. The DNA for the CDR3 is TGTGCCAGCTCACCACCGCATGGCGGGAGCGGTTCACCCCTCCACTTT.

V and J are TRBV5-4 and TRBJ2-5; 8 nucleotides agree with TRBD2. Trimming cost V 4 bases and J 5 bases; bases outside gene matches: 19. Looked up from germline, CDR1 is SGHNT and CDR2 is YYREEE (reference sequence). The CDR3 has 18 residues. The CDR3 sequence is CASSPGPRDGRGGETQYF. CDR3 coding DNA: TGTGCCAGCAGCCCTGGACCCCGGGACGGGAGGGGTGGGGAGACCCAGTACTTC.

The chain couples TRBV18 to TRBJ1-1, with 7 bases fitting TRBD1. The CDR3 has 13 amino acids. V lost 8 bases, J lost 2 bases, and 5 bases stayed unmatched. Per the germline V gene, CDR1 is KGHSH and CDR2 is LQKENI. CDR3 sequence: CASRGTANTEAFF. CDR3 in DNA: TGTGCCAGCCGAGGGACAGCCAACACTGAAGCTTTCTTT.